This T cell receptor (beta chain) stems from a study of blood T cells in healthy people across ages. Study in general: Using template switching, researchers captured about one barcoded beta molecule for each two T cells.

A minimum of 5.5 micrograms of total RNA was extracted per sample. Germline V gene lookup returns CDR1 SEHNR and CDR2 FQNEAQ (reference sequence). The CDR3 contains 16 residues. Trimming pared 5 bases from V and 6 bases from J, leaving 22 bases between. General study results and limits: Donor CMV status was unknown, possibly confounding expanded clonotype changes. In older individuals, TCR beta diversity per million T cells was lower, falling roughly linearly with age.

On this clonotype: Its specificity is not known.

A second 7 to 11 cycle PCR used barcoded and J-beta primers. One entry per CDR3 protein results from TCRdb running MiXCR on the 5' RACE reads. The profile covers about 760,000 distinct CDR3 sequences, with about 56% appearing a single time and 20% to 30% taken by the ten largest. The source material was blood. This receptor was obtained from a man in his forties or fifties in good health. The chain is built from TRBV7-9 and TRBJ1-2; D might be TRBD1 (6 bases). The CDR3 DNA is TGTGCCAGCAGCCAAGTGCTAGGGGGGCTTGCGGATGGCTACACCTTC. This encodes CASSQVLGGLADGYTF.